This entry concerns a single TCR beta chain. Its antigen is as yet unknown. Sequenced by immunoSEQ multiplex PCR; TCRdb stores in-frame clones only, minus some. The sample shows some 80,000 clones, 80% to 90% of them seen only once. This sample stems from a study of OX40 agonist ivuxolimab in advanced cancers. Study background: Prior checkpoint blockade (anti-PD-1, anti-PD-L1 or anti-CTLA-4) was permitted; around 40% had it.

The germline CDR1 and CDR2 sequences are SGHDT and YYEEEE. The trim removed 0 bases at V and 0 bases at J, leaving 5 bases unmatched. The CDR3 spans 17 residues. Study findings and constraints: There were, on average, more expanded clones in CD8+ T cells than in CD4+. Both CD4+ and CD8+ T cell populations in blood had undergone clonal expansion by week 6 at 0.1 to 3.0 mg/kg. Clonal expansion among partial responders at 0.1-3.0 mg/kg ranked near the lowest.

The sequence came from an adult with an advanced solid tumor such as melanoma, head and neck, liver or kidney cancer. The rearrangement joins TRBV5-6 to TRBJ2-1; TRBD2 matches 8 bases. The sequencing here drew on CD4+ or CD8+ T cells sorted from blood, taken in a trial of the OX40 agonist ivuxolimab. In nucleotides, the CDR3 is TGTGCCAGCAGCTTGGCTATCGGGACTAGCTCCTACAATGAGCAGTTCTTC. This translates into CASSLAIGTSSYNEQFF.